The 10 T cell receptor beta chains given below trace back to one sample, sequenced in a study of blood T cells in healthy people across ages. A second PCR, run for about 6 to 11 cycles, used a sample-barcoded 5' primer plus a J-beta primer mix. TCRdb redid the calling of the 5' RACE reads with MiXCR, one entry per CDR3 protein. The sample yields about 2 million distinct CDR3 sequences, around 50% seen once. The sequencing sample was made of blood. These receptors were collected from a woman aged 35 to 49 in good health.

The V and J genes are TRBV28 and TRBJ1-1; weak D call: TRBD1 (6 bases). This CDR3 is 15 amino acids long. Deletions cut 2 bases from V and 1 base from J, with 11 bases between. Per germline, CDR1 MDHEN and CDR2 SYDVKM. This CDR3 reads CASSLGGAKNTEAFF. The CDR3 DNA sequence: TGTGCCAGCAGTTTAGGGGGCGCGAAGAACACTGAAGCTTTCTTT.

This clonotype has more than one count but fewer than ten. V usage is TRBV7-2 and J usage is TRBJ1-4; 9 positions match TRBD1. V was pared by 5 bases and J by 7 bases, with 5 bases of the junction left unmatched. The germline V gene has CDR1 SGHTA and CDR2 FQGNSA. The CDR3 has 14 amino acids. Written as DNA, the CDR3 is TGTGCCAGCAGCAGGGACAGGGCAAGTGAAAAACTGTTTTTT. Protein sequence: CASSRDRASEKLFF.

The rearrangement uses TRBV7-2 and TRBJ2-3, with 14 bases that match TRBD2. CDR3 length: 16 amino acids. Trimming cost V 4 bases and J 5 bases; bases outside gene matches: 5. The V gene's germline CDR1 is SGHTA and CDR2 FQGNSA. The CDR3 DNA reads TGTGCCAGCAGCTCGGGACTAGCGGGGGCAAAAGATACGCAGTATTTT. It yields the protein CASSSGLAGAKDTQYF.

In this sample, this clonotype turned up a few times. V is TRBV20-1 and J is TRBJ2-1; D gene uncertain. The V gene's germline CDR1 is DFQATT and CDR2 SNEGSKA (reference sequence). The CDR3 is made up of 11 amino acids. Trimming left V 4 bases short and J 5 bases short, with 6 bases between. The CDR3 nucleotides are TGCAGTGCTATTCCTCACAATGAGCAGTTCTTC. This translates into CSAIPHNEQFF.

The chain employs TRBV29-1 and TRBJ2-5; the D gene is possibly TRBD1 (5 bases). Germline CDR1 SQVTM, CDR2 ANQGSEA. This CDR3 spans 11 amino acids. CDR3 DNA: TGCTCCCACGACAGTCCCGGACCCCAGTACTTC. It specifies CSHDSPGPQYF. Using reference TRBV29-1 and TRBJ2-5 for the parts outside the CDR3, the full variable domain is SAVISQKPSRDICQRGTSLTIQCQVDSQVTMMFWYRQQPGQSLTLIATANQGSEATYESGFVIDKFPISRPNLTFSTLTVSNMSPEDSSIYLCSHDSPGPQYFGPGTRLLVL.

About this clonotype itself: Compared with germline, one end of the junction differs, possibly owing to a read error. The CDR3 loop reads CAVSESGHMNTEAFF. The CDR3 DNA reads as TGTGCCGTCAGTGAGTCGGGGCACATGAACACTGAAGCTTTCTTT. The chain uses TRBV10-3 and TRBJ1-1; a possible D gene is TRBD1 (5 bases). Germline CDR1 ENHRY, CDR2 SYGVKD. The CDR3 loop spans 15 amino acids.

The chain combines TRBV13 with TRBJ2-7, with TRBD2 matching 7 bases. The germline CDR1 and CDR2 sequences are PRHDT and FYEKMQ (reference sequence). There are 15 residues in the CDR3. Trimming cost V 5 bases and J 0 bases; bases outside gene matches: 7. CDR3 coding DNA: TGTGCCAGCAGCCCCCGGAGCGGGGCCTCCTACGAGCAGTACTTC. Encoded protein: CASSPRSGASYEQYF.

This rearrangement joins TRBV2 to TRBJ1-6; D is unclear. This CDR3 is 13 amino acids long. Germline assignment: CDR1 SNHLY and CDR2 FYNNEI. V gave up 8 bases and J gave up 6 bases, with 11 bases separating them. The CDR3 coding sequence is TGTGCCAGCGGACGCCTCCTTAATTCACCCCTCCACTTT. Its translation is CASGRLLNSPLHF.

The gene calls are TRBV24-1 and TRBJ2-3, with TRBD1 identical over 7 bases. In germline, CDR1 is KGHDR, CDR2 SFDVKD. The CDR3 has 14 residues. Unmatched junction bases numbered 9, after V lost 9 bases and J lost 4 bases. The CDR3 DNA reads TGTGCCACCCAGAGGGGGCAGGGCCCAGATACGCAGTATTTT. It encodes CATQRGQGPDTQYF.

This clonotype has only a few counts. The V gene is TRBV29-1, the J gene TRBJ2-3; 8 bases agree with TRBD1. J lost 2 bases, V lost 1 base, and 8 bases had no gene match. Germline V gene data show CDR1 as SQVTM and CDR2 as ANQGSEA. The CDR3 spans 16 residues. The CDR3 loop reads CSVEGSGTGVTDTQYF. The CDR3 nucleotides are TGCAGCGTTGAAGGATCGGGGACAGGAGTCACAGATACGCAGTATTTT.